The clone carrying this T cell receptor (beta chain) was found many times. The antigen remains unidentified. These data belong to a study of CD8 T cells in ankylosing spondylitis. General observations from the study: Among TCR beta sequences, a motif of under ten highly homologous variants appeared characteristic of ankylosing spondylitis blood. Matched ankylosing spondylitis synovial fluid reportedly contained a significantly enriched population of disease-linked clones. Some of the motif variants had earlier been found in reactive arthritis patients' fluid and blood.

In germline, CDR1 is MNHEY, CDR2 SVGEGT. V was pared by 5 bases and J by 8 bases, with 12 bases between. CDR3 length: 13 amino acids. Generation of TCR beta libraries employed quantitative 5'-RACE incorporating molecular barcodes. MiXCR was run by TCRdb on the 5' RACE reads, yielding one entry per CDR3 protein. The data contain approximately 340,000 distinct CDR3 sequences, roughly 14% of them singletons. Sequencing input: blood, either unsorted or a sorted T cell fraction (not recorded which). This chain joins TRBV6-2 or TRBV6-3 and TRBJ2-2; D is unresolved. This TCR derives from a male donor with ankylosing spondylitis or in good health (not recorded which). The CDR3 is CASSTLGMGELFF. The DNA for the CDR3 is TGTGCCAGCAGTACCTTAGGGATGGGGGAGCTGTTTTTT.